This entry lists 16 T cell receptor beta chains sequenced from one sample in a study of shared clonotypes between healthy human individuals. Using immunoSEQ multiplex PCR, the repertoire was profiled, and TCRdb retains in-frame clones only, with some absent. Here the sample spans 2 million to 2.5 million clones, approximately 94% being singletons. CD45RO-negative, CCR7-selected cells formed the naive CD8 fraction, which excluded terminally differentiated effector memory CD45RA+ cells. The source material was naive CD8+ T cells sorted from blood. The receptors here all came from a man younger than 35 in good health.

This clone is a singleton in its sample. This sequence joins TRBV5-6 and TRBJ1-3; tentatively, D is TRBD1 (5 bases). The ends were cut back, 5 bases at V and 0 bases at J, with 18 bases in the middle. The length of the CDR3 is 17 residues. The germline V gene has CDR1 SGHDT and CDR2 YYEEEE. The CDR3 spells CASRDSRQGDSGNTIYF. CDR3 in DNA: TGTGCCAGCAGGGATTCGCGGCAGGGTGACTCTGGAAACACCATATATTTT. Drawing the rest from reference TRBV5-6 and TRBJ1-3, the complete variable domain is DAGVTQSPTHLIKTRGQQVTLRCSPKSGHDTVSWYQQALGQGPQFIFQYYEEEERQRGNFPDRFSGHQFPNYSSELNVNALLLGDSALYLCASRDSRQGDSGNTIYFGEGSWLTVV.

This CDR3 reads CASSLEASGYNEQFF. The CDR3 DNA sequence: TGTGCCAGCAGCTTGGAGGCTAGCGGCTACAATGAGCAGTTCTTC. The chain uses TRBV5-4 and TRBJ2-1, with 7 nucleotides matching TRBD2. V trimming: 0 bases; J trimming: 3 bases; junction bases outside the gene matches: 3. CDR1 SGHNT and CDR2 YYREEE come from the germline V gene (reference sequence). This CDR3 has 15 residues.

The J gene is TRBJ2-2, the V gene TRBV2; D gene ambiguous. With 0 bases removed from V and 3 bases from J, the gap between germline ends came to 23 bases. The CDR3 has 20 amino acids. The germline V gene encodes CDR1 SNHLY and CDR2 FYNNEI. The CDR3 is CASSEALELKVQSDTGELFF. The CDR3 DNA reads TGTGCCAGCAGTGAAGCGCTTGAGTTGAAGGTGCAATCGGACACCGGGGAGCTGTTTTTT.

The gene calls are TRBV18 and TRBJ2-7, with TRBD1 matching 7 bases. Germline V CDR1 and CDR2: KGHSH, LQKENI. The length of the CDR3 is 15 residues. V shed 6 bases and J 5 bases; nucleotides not matched to a gene: 13. CDR3 loop: CASSLTGLLAHEQYF. The CDR3 nucleotides are TGTGCCAGCTCCCTGACAGGGCTGCTGGCCCACGAGCAGTACTTC.

DNA for the CDR3: TGTGCCAGCACTTTCGCATCGTATAACACTGAAGCTTTCTTT. This encodes CASTFASYNTEAFF. The chain employs TRBV28 and TRBJ1-1; D is unresolved. Between the trimmed V and J ends, which lost 7 bases and 2 bases, there was a span of 14 bases. The CDR3 is 14 amino acids. Looked up from germline, CDR1 is MDHEN and CDR2 is SYDVKM.

The rearrangement joins TRBV5-1 to TRBJ2-2; 15 bases map to TRBD2. The CDR3 spans 16 residues. The J segment lost 5 bases and the V segment lost 4 bases, leaving 3 bases of the junction unmatched. Germline V gives CDR1 SGHRS, CDR2 YFSETQ. The CDR3 loop is CASSLGLAGGTGELFF. The CDR3 nucleotides read TGCGCCAGCAGCCTAGGACTAGCGGGAGGGACCGGGGAGCTGTTTTTT.

This chain uses TRBV5-1 with TRBJ2-7; D is perhaps TRBD2 (6 bases). Germline values: CDR1 SGHRS, CDR2 YFSETQ. V lost 4 bases and J 2 bases, leaving 16 bases between the germline ends. This CDR3 contains 15 residues. The CDR3 sequence: CASSRGAPTPYEQYF. The DNA for the CDR3 is TGCGCCAGCAGCCGCGGGGCACCGACTCCCTACGAGCAGTACTTC.

The chain recombines TRBV2 with TRBJ1-1; no clear D. Trimming removed 8 bases at V and 1 base at J, with 20 bases between. The CDR3 sequence is 16 residues long. Per the germline V gene, CDR1 is SNHLY and CDR2 is FYNNEI. The CDR3 protein is CASPQYGDISNTEAFF. The DNA of the CDR3 is TGTGCCAGCCCCCAGTACGGAGACATCTCGAACACTGAAGCTTTCTTT.

This clone was counted between two and nine times. V is TRBV5-6 and J is TRBJ2-4, with 7 positions matching TRBD1. V shed 0 bases and J 6 bases; nucleotides not matched to a gene: 9. The CDR3 extends over 16 amino acids. Germline lookup yields CDR1 SGHDT and CDR2 YYEEEE. The CDR3 sequence is CASSLDARGLGNIQYF. The CDR3 nucleotides read TGTGCCAGCAGCTTGGACGCCAGGGGGTTAGGAAACATTCAGTACTTC.

The rearrangement links TRBV4-3 to TRBJ2-1, with unresolved D. Trimming took off 3 bases at V and 8 bases at J, with 5 bases between the two ends. Per the germline V gene, CDR1 is LGHNA and CDR2 is YSLEER. This CDR3 region has 11 residues. CDR3 sequence (DNA): TGCGCCAGCAGCCATTACGATGAGCAGTTCTTC. It yields the protein CASSHYDEQFF.

This clone was seen a few times. Other DNA sequences in this sample translate to the same CDR3. The V and J genes are TRBV27 and TRBJ2-7; D is undetermined. From germline, CDR1 is MNHEY and CDR2 SMNVEV (reference sequence). V lost 0 bases and J lost 3, with 9 bases in between. The CDR3 is 14 amino acids. CDR3: CASSLSPVLYEQYF. In DNA, the CDR3 is TGTGCCAGCAGTTTATCGCCCGTCCTCTACGAGCAGTACTTC.

The V gene is TRBV30, the J gene TRBJ1-2, with a weak D call TRBD1 (5 bases). This CDR3 has 10 residues. CDR1 and CDR2 (germline): GTSNPN, SVGIG (reference sequence). Trimming shortened V by 4 bases and J by 8 bases, and 8 bases separated the two germline ends. The CDR3 nucleotides are TGTGCCTGGATGGGGGACGGCTACACCTTC. It translates to CAWMGDGYTF.

The V and J genes are TRBV7-8 and TRBJ2-7, with 10 bases that match TRBD2. CDR3 length: 14 residues. Germline loops: CDR1 SGHVS, CDR2 FQNEAQ. Trimming took 5 bases from V and 4 from J; bases not matched to a gene: 5. CDR3 in DNA: TGTGCCAGCAGCACTAGCGGGGCGCGGTACGAGCAGTACTTC. This encodes CASSTSGARYEQYF.

This chain uses TRBV6-5 with TRBJ2-7, with D uncertain. V was trimmed by 0 bases and J by 11 bases, leaving 14 bases between them. The CDR3 consists of 13 residues. Per germline, CDR1 MNHEY and CDR2 SVGAGI. Written as DNA, the CDR3 is TGTGCCAGCAGTTACTCCAAGCGCTCAGGAAAGTACTTC. Its translation: CASSYSKRSGKYF.

V usage is TRBV2 and J usage is TRBJ1-2; 8 bases fit TRBD1. The V and J ends lost 7 bases and 4 bases, in that order; junction bases with no gene match: 8. CDR3 length: 14 amino acids. The V gene's germline CDR1 is SNHLY and CDR2 FYNNEI. The CDR3 protein is CASNQGALIYGYTF. Written as DNA, the CDR3 is TGTGCCAGCAATCAGGGGGCGCTCATCTATGGCTACACCTTC.

The chain is built from TRBV9 and TRBJ2-1; D ambiguous. Deletions cut 0 bases from V and 6 bases from J, with 10 bases between. The CDR3 contains 14 residues. In germline, CDR1 is SGDLS, CDR2 YYNGEE. CDR3: CASSVEHLGNEQFF. For the CDR3, the DNA is TGTGCCAGCAGCGTAGAGCATCTGGGCAATGAGCAGTTCTTC. The full variable domain, with the rest looked up from reference TRBV9 and TRBJ2-1, is DSGVTQTPKHLITATGQRVTLRCSPRSGDLSVYWYQQSLDQGLQFLIQYYNGEERAKGNILERFSAQQFPDLHSELNLSSLELGDSALYFCASSVEHLGNEQFFGPGTRLTVL.